This is a list of T cell receptor beta chains from one sample in a study of shared clonotypes between healthy human individuals. Only in-frame clones appear in the TCRdb table, and some are missing; sequencing was by immunoSEQ multiplex PCR. The sample records 1.5 million to 2.5 million clones, approximately 95% being singletons. Specimen: naive CD8+ T cells sorted from blood. The receptors derive from a man between 18 and 29 years old in good health. CDR3s include the opening cysteine and the closing phenylalanine or tryptophan. A D gene is named only where the DNA matches it firmly.

d_call	v_call	j_call	cdr3_aa	cdr3_nt
TRBD1	TRBV23-1	TRBJ1-5	CASSFHRDRGGQPQHF	TGCGCCAGCAGTTTCCACCGGGACAGGGGCGGTCAGCCCCAGCATTTT
.	TRBV5-5	TRBJ1-2	CASSFVTPSGRYGYTF	TGTGCCAGCAGCTTTGTGACCCCCTCAGGGAGGTATGGCTACACCTTC
.	TRBV13	TRBJ2-2	CASSLDGTGELFF	TGTGCCAGCAGCTTAGATGGCACCGGGGAGCTGTTTTTT
.	TRBV27	TRBJ1-2	CASSPIRVGGLDYGYTF	TGTGCCAGCAGTCCTATCCGGGTAGGAGGATTAGACTATGGCTACACCTTC
TRBD2	TRBV10-3	TRBJ2-5	CAISVSGGEQETQYF	TGTGCCATCAGTGTTAGCGGGGGGGAGCAAGAGACCCAGTACTTC
.	TRBV5-1	TRBJ1-1	CASSLLGSESNTEAFF	TGCGCCAGCAGCTTGCTGGGCTCTGAGTCTAACACTGAAGCTTTCTTT
.	TRBV5-4	TRBJ2-1	CASSFTGEQFF	TGTGCCAGCAGCTTTACGGGTGAGCAGTTCTTC
.	TRBV6-8	TRBJ2-5	CASSLSQQVQETQYF	TGTGCCAGCAGCCTGAGCCAACAGGTTCAAGAGACCCAGTACTTC
.	TRBV5-6	TRBJ1-2	CASRRQEHYGYTF	TGTGCCAGTCGAAGACAGGAGCACTATGGCTACACCTTC
TRBD2	TRBV9	TRBJ2-5	CASSTRKAGVQETQYF	TGTGCCAGCAGCACCCGTAAGGCGGGAGTCCAAGAGACCCAGTACTTC
TRBD1	TRBV6-6	TRBJ2-7	CASRLDRGIYEQYF	TGTGCCAGCAGACTGGACAGGGGGATATACGAGCAGTACTTC
TRBD1	TRBV7-9	TRBJ2-5	CASSFRDRVIETQYF	TGTGCCAGCAGCTTCCGGGACAGGGTGATCGAGACCCAGTACTTC
.	TRBV11-2	TRBJ1-1	CASSLGLATEAFF	TGTGCCAGCAGCTTAGGCCTGGCCACTGAAGCTTTCTTT
TRBD2	TRBV2	TRBJ2-4	CASSEGPSAGRGKNIQYF	TGTGCCAGCAGTGAAGGTCCCTCGGCCGGGAGGGGTAAAAACATTCAGTACTTC
.	TRBV10-2	TRBJ1-1	CASIEGLGLNTEAFF	TGCGCCAGCATAGAGGGGTTGGGATTGAACACTGAAGCTTTCTTT
TRBD1	TRBV28	TRBJ2-5	CASSLDREGQETQYF	TGTGCCAGCAGCCTTGACAGGGAAGGCCAAGAGACCCAGTACTTC
TRBD2	TRBV6-4	TRBJ2-1	CASSEGTNYNEQFF	TGTGCCAGCAGTGAGGGGACTAATTACAATGAGCAGTTCTTC